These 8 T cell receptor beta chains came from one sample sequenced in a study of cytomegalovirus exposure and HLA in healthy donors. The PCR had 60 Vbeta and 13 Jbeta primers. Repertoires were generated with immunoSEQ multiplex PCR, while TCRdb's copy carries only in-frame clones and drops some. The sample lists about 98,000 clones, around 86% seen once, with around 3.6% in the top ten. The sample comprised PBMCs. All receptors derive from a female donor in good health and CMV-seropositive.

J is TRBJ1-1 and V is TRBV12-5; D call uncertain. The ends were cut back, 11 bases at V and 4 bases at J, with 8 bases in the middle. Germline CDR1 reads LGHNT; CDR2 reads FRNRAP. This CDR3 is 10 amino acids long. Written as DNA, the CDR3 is TGTGCTGGGAGGTCCACTGAAGCTTTCTTT. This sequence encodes CAGRSTEAFF.

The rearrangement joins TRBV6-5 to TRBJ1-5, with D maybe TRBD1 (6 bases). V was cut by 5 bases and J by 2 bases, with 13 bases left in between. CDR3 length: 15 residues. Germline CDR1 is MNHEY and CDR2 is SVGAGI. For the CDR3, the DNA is TGTGCCAGCAGTCCCCGACAGGCTCGCAATCAGCCCCAGCATTTT. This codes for CASSPRQARNQPQHF.

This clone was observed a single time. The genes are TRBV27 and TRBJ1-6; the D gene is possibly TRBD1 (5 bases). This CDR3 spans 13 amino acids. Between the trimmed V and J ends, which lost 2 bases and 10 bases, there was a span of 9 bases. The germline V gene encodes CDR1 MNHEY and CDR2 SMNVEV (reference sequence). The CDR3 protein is CASSLERGSPLHF. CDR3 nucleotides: TGTGCCAGCAGTTTAGAAAGGGGATCACCCCTCCACTTT.

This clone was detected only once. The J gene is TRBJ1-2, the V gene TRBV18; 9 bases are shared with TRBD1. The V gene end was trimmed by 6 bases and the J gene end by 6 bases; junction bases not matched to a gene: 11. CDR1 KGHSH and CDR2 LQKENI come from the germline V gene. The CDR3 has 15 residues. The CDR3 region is CASSREQGASHGYTF. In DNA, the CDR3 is TGTGCCAGCTCGCGAGAACAGGGGGCATCCCATGGCTACACCTTC.

The CDR3 protein is CASSDRDEQFF. CDR3 in DNA: TGTGCCAGCAGTGACAGGGACGAGCAGTTCTTC. The V gene is TRBV6-5, the J gene TRBJ2-1; 7 bases agree with TRBD1. This CDR3 spans 11 amino acids. Unmatched junction bases numbered 2, after V lost 5 bases and J lost 10 bases. Germline V gene lookup returns CDR1 MNHEY and CDR2 SVGAGI.

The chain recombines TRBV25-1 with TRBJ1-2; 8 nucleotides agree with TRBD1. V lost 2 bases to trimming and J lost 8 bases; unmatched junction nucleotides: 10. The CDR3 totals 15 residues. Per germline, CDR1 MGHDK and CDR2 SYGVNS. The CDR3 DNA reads TGTGCCAGCAGTGAACCGGGACAGGAACTCCGGGGCTACACCTTC. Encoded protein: CASSEPGQELRGYTF.

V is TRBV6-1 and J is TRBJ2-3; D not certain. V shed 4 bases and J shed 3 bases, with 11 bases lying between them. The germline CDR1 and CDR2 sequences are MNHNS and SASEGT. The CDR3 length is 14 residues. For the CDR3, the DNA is TGTGCCAGCAGTGTTTTCCGACTGACAGATACGCAGTATTTT. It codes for CASSVFRLTDTQYF.

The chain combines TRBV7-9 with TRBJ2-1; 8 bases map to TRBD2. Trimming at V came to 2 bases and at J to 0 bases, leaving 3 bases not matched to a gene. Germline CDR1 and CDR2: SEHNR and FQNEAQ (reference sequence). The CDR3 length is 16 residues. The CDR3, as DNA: TGTGCCAGCAGCTTACTCGGGACTAGCTCCTACAATGAGCAGTTCTTC. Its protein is CASSLLGTSSYNEQFF.